Sequencing of this TCR beta chain was carried out in a study of lymphopenia after photon versus proton radiotherapy. Method: immunoSEQ multiplex PCR; TCRdb's copy keeps in-frame clones and lacks some. Among 39,000 or so clones, approximately 90% were seen once, and the ten largest hold roughly 15%. Sequencing was performed on peripheral blood, taken from a patient treated with photon-based radiotherapy. The receptor was derived from a man in his fifties or sixties with cholangiocarcinoma.

This chain's CDR3 is CASSRLAENTGELFF. The CDR3 DNA is TGTGCCAGCAGCCGACTAGCGGAAAACACCGGGGAGCTGTTTTTT. The rearrangement joins TRBV4-2 to TRBJ2-2, with 9 nucleotides matching TRBD2. Trimming cost V 4 bases and J 2 bases; bases outside gene matches: 2. Per the germline V gene, CDR1 is LGHNA and CDR2 is YNFKEQ. The CDR3 spans 15 residues.